The rows below give T cell receptor beta chains drawn from one sample of a study of T cell responses to AZD1222 COVID-19 vaccine. The method was immunoSEQ multiplex PCR; TCRdb's version includes in-frame clones alone and lacks a portion of them. The sample lists around 120,000 clones, about 90% occurring once. Sequences were derived from peripheral blood, sampled on day 0 of AZD1222 vaccination. The receptors come from an adult in good health. Both conserved end residues are part of each CDR3. Each record gives: V gene, CDR3 protein.

v_gene: TRBV7-9
CDR3aa: CASSLSQEKLFF

v_gene: TRBV4-1
CDR3aa: CASSQHRSLVNEQFF

v_gene: TRBV12-3/TRBV12-4
CDR3aa: CASTRTRGETQYF

v_gene: TRBV6-5
CDR3aa: CASSYSGLAGNYEQYF

v_gene: TRBV5-1
CDR3aa: CASRNGNEKLFF

v_gene: TRBV27
CDR3aa: CASSPSGQGIGELFF

v_gene: TRBV15
CDR3aa: CATSVGQGRNSPLHF

v_gene: TRBV11-2
CDR3aa: CASSSTPAYEQYF

v_gene: TRBV19
CDR3aa: CASSSIGPAFF

v_gene: TRBV10-3
CDR3aa: CASRLQGDYGYTF

v_gene: TRBV28
CDR3aa: CASSLSQVYGYTF

v_gene: TRBV7-2
CDR3aa: CASKRGPTTNEKLFF

v_gene: TRBV24-1
CDR3aa: CATSGSVSNQPQHF

v_gene: TRBV7-3
CDR3aa: CASSPVAGATDTQYF

v_gene: TRBV14
CDR3aa: CASSHRGVPGNTIYF

v_gene: TRBV6-5
CDR3aa: CASSRDRGRGYTF

v_gene: TRBV9
CDR3aa: CASSTSGQRTTDTQYF

v_gene: TRBV5-1
CDR3aa: CASSDGVGQVEAFF

v_gene: TRBV12-3/TRBV12-4
CDR3aa: CASSFQPRAGYTF

v_gene: TRBV3-1/TRBV3-2
CDR3aa: CASTHVRLAVLYEQYF

v_gene: TRBV9
CDR3aa: CASTEALYNSPLHF

v_gene: TRBV28
CDR3aa: CASRTPGGNQPQHF

v_gene: TRBV7-9
CDR3aa: CASSLSSRGNYGYTF

v_gene: TRBV6-5
CDR3aa: CASSPPAGQMNF

v_gene: TRBV19
CDR3aa: CASSIRDGLTYEQYF

v_gene: TRBV25-1
CDR3aa: CASSDPMGAPTRGYTF

v_gene: TRBV19
CDR3aa: CASIREGSGANVLTF

v_gene: TRBV13
CDR3aa: CASRVGQGNTEAFF

v_gene: TRBV6-5
CDR3aa: CASSYVGAPYEQYF

v_gene: TRBV3-1/TRBV3-2
CDR3aa: CASSLAGGTYEQYF

v_gene: TRBV18
CDR3aa: CASSRAAGEPQHF

v_gene: TRBV13
CDR3aa: CASSTPDRTDTIYF

v_gene: TRBV30
CDR3aa: CAWGPSGNTIYF

v_gene: TRBV7-9
CDR3aa: CASTPGQGWIGGYTF

v_gene: TRBV27
CDR3aa: CASSLSGGLGNQPQHF

v_gene: TRBV9
CDR3aa: CASSVEAGPTYEQYF

v_gene: TRBV6-5
CDR3aa: CASSSGPSGAYGYTF